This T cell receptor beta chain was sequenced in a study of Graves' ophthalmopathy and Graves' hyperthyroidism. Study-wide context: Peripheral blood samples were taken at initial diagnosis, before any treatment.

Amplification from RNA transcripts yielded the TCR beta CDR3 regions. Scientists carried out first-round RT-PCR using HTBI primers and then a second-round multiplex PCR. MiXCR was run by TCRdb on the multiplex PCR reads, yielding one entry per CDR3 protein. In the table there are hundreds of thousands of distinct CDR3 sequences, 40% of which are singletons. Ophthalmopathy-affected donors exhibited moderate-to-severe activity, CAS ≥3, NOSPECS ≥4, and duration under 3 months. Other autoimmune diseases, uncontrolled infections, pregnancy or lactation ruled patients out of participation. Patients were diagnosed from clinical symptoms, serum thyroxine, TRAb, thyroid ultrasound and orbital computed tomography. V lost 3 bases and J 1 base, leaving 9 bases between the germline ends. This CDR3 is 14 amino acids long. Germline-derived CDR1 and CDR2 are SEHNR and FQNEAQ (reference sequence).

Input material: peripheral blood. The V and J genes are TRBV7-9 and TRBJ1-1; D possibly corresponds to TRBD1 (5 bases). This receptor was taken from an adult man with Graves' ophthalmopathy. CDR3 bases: TGTGCCAGCAGCTTGGGACGGCCGAACACTGAAGCTTTCTTT. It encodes CASSLGRPNTEAFF.